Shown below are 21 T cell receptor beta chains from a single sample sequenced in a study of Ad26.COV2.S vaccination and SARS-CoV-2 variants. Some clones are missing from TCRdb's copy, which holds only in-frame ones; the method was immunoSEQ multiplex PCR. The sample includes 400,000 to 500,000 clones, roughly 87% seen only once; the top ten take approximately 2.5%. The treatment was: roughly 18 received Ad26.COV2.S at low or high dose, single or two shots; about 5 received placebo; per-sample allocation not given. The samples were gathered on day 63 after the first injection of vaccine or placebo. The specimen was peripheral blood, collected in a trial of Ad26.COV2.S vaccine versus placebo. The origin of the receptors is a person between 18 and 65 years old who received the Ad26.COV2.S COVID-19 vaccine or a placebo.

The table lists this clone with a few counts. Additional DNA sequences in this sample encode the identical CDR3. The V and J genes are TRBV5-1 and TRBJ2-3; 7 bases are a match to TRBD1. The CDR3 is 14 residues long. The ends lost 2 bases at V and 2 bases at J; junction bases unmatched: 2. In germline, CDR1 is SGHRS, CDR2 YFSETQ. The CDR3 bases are TGCGCCAGCAGCTTACAGGGGCTCACAGATACGCAGTATTTT. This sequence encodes CASSLQGLTDTQYF.

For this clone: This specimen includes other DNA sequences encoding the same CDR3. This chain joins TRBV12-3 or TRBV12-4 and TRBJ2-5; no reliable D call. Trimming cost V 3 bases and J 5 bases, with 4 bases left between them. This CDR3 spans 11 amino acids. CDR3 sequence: CASSLVETQYF. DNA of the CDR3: TGTGCCAGCAGTTTGGTGGAGACCCAGTACTTC.

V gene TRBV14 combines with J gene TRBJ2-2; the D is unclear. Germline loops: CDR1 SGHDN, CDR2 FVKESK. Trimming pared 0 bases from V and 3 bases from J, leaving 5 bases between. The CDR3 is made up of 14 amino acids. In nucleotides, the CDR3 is TGTGCCAGCAGCCAAGATCTCTACACCGGGGAGCTGTTTTTT. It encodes CASSQDLYTGELFF.

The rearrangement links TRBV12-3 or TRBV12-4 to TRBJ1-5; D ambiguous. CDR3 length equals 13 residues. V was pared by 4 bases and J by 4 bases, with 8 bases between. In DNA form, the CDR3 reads TGTGCCAGCAGTTACGAGTTAAATCAGCCCCAGCATTTT. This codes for CASSYELNQPQHF.

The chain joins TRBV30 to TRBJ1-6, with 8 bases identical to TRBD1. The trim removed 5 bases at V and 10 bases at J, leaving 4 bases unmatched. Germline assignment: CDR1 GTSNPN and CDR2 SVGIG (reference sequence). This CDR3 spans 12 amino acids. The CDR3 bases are TGTGCCTGGCGACAGGGGATCTCACCCCTCCACTTT. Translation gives CAWRQGISPLHF.

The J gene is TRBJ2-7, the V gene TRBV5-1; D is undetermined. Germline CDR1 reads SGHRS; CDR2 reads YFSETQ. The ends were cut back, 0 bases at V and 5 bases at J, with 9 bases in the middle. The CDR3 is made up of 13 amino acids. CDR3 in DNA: TGCGCCAGCAGCTTGGACGGTAGGGACGAGCAGTACGTC. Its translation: CASSLDGRDEQYV.

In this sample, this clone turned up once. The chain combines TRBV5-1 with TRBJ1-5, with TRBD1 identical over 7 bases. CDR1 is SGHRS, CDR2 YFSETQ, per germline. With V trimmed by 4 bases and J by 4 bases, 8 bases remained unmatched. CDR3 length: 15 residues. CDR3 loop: CASSPGDSFNQPQHF. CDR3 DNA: TGCGCCAGCAGCCCCGGGGACAGTTTTAATCAGCCCCAGCATTTT.

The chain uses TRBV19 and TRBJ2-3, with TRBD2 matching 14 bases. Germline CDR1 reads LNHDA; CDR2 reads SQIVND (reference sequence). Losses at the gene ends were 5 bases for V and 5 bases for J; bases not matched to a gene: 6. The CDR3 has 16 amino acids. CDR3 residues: CASSRTSGGSRDTQYF. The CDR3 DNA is TGTGCCAGTAGTCGGACTAGCGGGGGGAGTCGAGATACGCAGTATTTT.

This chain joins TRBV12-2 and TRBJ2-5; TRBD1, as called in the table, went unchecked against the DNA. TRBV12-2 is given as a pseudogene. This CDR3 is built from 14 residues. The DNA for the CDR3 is TGTGCAAGTCGCTCAGGGGCCTCCCGGAGGACCCAGTACTTC. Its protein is CASRSGASRRTQYF.

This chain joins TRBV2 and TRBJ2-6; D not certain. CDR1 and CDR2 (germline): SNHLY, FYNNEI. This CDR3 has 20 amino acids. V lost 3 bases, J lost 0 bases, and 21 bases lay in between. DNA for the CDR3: TGTGCCAGCAGTGAGGTTCAGCTATCCTCATGGTACTCTGGGGCCAACGTCCTGACTTTC. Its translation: CASSEVQLSSWYSGANVLTF.

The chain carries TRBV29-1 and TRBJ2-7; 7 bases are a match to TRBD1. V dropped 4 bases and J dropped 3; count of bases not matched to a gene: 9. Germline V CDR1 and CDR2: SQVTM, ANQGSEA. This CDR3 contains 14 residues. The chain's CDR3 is CSVATRQGYYEQYF. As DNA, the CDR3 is TGCAGCGTTGCCACCCGACAGGGTTACTACGAGCAGTACTTC.

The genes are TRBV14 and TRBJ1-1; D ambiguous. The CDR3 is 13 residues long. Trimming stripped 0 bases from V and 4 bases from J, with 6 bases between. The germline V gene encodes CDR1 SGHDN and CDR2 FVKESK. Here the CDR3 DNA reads TGTGCCAGCAGCCAAGATCCCGTCACTGAAGCTTTCTTT. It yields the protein CASSQDPVTEAFF.

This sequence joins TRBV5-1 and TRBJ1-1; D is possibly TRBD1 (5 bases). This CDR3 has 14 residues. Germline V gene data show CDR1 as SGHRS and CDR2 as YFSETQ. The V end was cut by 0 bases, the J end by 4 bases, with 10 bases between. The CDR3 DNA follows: TGCGCCAGCAGCTTGGAAGGGGACGGCACTGAAGCTTTCTTT. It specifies CASSLEGDGTEAFF.

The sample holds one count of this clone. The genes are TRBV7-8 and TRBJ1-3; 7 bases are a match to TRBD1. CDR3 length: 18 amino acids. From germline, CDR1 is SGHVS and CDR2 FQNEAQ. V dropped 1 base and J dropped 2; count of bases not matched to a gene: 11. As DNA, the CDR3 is TGTGCCAGCAGCTTAGTGGGGGGCAGGGGGTATGCTGGAAACACCATATATTTT. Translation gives CASSLVGGRGYAGNTIYF.

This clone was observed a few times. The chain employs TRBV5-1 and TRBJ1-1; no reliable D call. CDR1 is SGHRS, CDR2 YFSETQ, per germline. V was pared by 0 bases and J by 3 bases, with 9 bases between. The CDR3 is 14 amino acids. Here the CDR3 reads CASSLDPSDTEAFF. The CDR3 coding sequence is TGCGCCAGCAGCTTGGATCCGTCCGACACTGAAGCTTTCTTT.

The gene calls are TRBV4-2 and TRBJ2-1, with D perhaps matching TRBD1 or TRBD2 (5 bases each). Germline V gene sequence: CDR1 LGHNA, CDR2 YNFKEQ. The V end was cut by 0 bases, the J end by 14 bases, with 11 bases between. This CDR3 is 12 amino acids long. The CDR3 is CASSQEGLAEFF. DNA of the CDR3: TGTGCCAGCAGCCAAGAGGGGCTAGCCGAGTTCTTC.

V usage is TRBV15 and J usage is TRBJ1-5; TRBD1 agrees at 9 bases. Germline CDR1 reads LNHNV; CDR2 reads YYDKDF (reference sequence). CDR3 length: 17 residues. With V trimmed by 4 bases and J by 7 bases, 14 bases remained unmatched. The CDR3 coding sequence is TGTGCCACCAGCACCGCCCGGGACAGGGTAGGGGGCCAGCCCCAGCATTTT. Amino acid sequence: CATSTARDRVGGQPQHF. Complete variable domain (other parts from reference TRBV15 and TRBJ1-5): DAMVIQNPRYQVTQFGKPVTLSCSQTLNHNVMYWYQQKSSQAPKLLFHYYDKDFNNEADTPDNFQSRRPNTSFCFLDIRSPGLGDTAMYLCATSTARDRVGGQPQHFGDGTRLSIL.

The CDR3 region is CASSPFRDTGELFF. The CDR3 DNA reads as TGTGCCAGCAGCCCCTTTAGGGACACCGGGGAGCTGTTTTTT. The rearrangement uses TRBV5-4 and TRBJ2-2; D gene uncertain. Germline V gene lookup returns CDR1 SGHNT and CDR2 YYREEE (reference sequence). V was cut by 4 bases and J by 3 bases, with 10 bases left in between. This CDR3 contains 14 residues.

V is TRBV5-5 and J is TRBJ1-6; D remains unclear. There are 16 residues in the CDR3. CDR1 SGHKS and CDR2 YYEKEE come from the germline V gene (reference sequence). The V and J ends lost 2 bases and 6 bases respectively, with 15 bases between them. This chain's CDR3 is CASSFMLGGLNSPLHF. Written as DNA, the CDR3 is TGTGCCAGCAGCTTCATGTTAGGAGGGCTTAATTCACCCCTCCACTTT. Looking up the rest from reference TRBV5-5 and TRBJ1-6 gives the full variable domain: DAGVTQSPTHLIKTRGQQVTLRCSPISGHKSVSWYQQVLGQGPQFIFQYYEKEERGRGNFPDRFSARQFPNYSSELNVNALLLGDSALYLCASSFMLGGLNSPLHFGNGTRLTVT.

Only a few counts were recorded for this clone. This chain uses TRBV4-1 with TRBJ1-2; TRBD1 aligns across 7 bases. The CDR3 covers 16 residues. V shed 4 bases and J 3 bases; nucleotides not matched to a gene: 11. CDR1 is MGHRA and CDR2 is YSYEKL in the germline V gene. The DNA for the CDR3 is TGCGCCAGCAGCCCCTGGGGAGGGGGCGAGGACTATGGCTACACCTTC. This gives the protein CASSPWGGGEDYGYTF.

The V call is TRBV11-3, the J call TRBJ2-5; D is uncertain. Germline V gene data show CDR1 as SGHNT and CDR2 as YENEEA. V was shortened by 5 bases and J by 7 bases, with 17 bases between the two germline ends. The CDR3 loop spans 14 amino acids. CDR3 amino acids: CASSAQSLGGTQYF. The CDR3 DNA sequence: TGTGCCAGCAGCGCCCAATCCCTAGGCGGGACCCAGTACTTC.